Sequencing of this T cell receptor (beta chain) was carried out in a study of shared clonotypes between healthy human individuals. Regarding this clone: Other DNA sequences in this specimen translate into the identical CDR3.

CD45RO-negative, CCR7-selected cells formed the naive CD8 fraction, which excluded terminally differentiated effector memory CD45RA+ cells. The CDR3 is 14 amino acids. After removal of 4 bases from V and 4 bases from J, the junction contained 4 bases not matched to a gene. In germline, CDR1 is SGHRS, CDR2 YFSETQ. TCRdb keeps only in-frame clones here, not all; method: immunoSEQ multiplex PCR. The table records some 2,000,000 clones, about 95% of them present only once. The receptor comes from a man aged 18 to 35 in good health. The gene calls are TRBV5-1 and TRBJ2-7; the match to TRBD1 covers 11 bases. Specimen: naive CD8+ T cells sorted from blood. CDR3 protein: CASSPDRGLYEQYF. Here the CDR3 DNA reads TGCGCCAGCAGCCCGGACAGGGGGCTATACGAGCAGTACTTC.